These T cell receptor beta chains were read from a single sample in a study of T cells in Graves' hyperthyroidism and ophthalmopathy. TCRdb used MiXCR to reprocess the multiplex PCR reads, holding one entry per CDR3 protein. The sample yields 500,000 to 650,000 distinct CDR3 sequences, about 45% seen once. Sequenced sample: peripheral blood or thyroid tissue (not recorded which). Receptors were obtained from an adult woman with Graves' disease, either hyperthyroidism or ophthalmopathy (not recorded which). Each CDR3 is given with its conserved first and last residue. The order of the fields is V gene, J gene, CDR3 protein.

v_gene: TRBV14; j_gene: TRBJ2-7; CDR3aa: CASHRGSSYEQYF
v_gene: TRBV20-1; j_gene: TRBJ2-5; CDR3aa: CSAAAGWGQPQYF
v_gene: TRBV5-6; j_gene: TRBJ1-5; CDR3aa: CASSLGGVHGNQPQHF
v_gene: TRBV20-1; j_gene: TRBJ2-5; CDR3aa: CSARGGWGPETQYF
v_gene: TRBV29-1; j_gene: TRBJ2-2; CDR3aa: CSVVRGSGELFF
v_gene: TRBV9; j_gene: TRBJ1-6; CDR3aa: CASSVGGRGEPLHF
v_gene: TRBV29-1; j_gene: TRBJ1-1; CDR3aa: CSVEGGENTEAFF
v_gene: TRBV7-2; j_gene: TRBJ1-1; CDR3aa: CASSRNRALNTEAFF
v_gene: TRBV20-1; j_gene: TRBJ2-7; CDR3aa: CSARGTEYEQYF
v_gene: TRBV2; j_gene: TRBJ2-2; CDR3aa: CASSEARQGPTGELFF
v_gene: TRBV7-3; j_gene: TRBJ1-2; CDR3aa: CASSPHIRRQDYGYTF
v_gene: TRBV2; j_gene: TRBJ1-1; CDR3aa: CACKNNGGDNEAFF
v_gene: TRBV11-2; j_gene: TRBJ1-1; CDR3aa: CASNSRGTEAFF
v_gene: TRBV20-1; j_gene: TRBJ1-1; CDR3aa: CSARYRGRNTEAFF
v_gene: TRBV14; j_gene: TRBJ2-5; CDR3aa: CASSQGAVTQYF
v_gene: TRBV2; j_gene: TRBJ1-1; CDR3aa: CASFITGATGEAFF
v_gene: TRBV27; j_gene: TRBJ1-2; CDR3aa: CASSYISRGSNYGYTF
v_gene: TRBV19; j_gene: TRBJ1-5; CDR3aa: CASSEPRTGGGNQPQHF
v_gene: TRBV25-1; j_gene: TRBJ1-5; CDR3aa: CASSEGSTDNQPQHF
v_gene: TRBV15; j_gene: TRBJ2-5; CDR3aa: CATSRVDSITRETQYF
v_gene: TRBV29-1; j_gene: TRBJ1-2; CDR3aa: CSVDDGSYGYTF
v_gene: TRBV5-1; j_gene: TRBJ1-1; CDR3aa: CASSAEGTGRNTEAFF
v_gene: TRBV20-1; j_gene: TRBJ2-6; CDR3aa: CSARDLGGSSGANVLTF
v_gene: TRBV29-1; j_gene: TRBJ1-1; CDR3aa: CSVLGGGTEAFF
v_gene: TRBV7-9; j_gene: TRBJ2-7; CDR3aa: CASSLPTVGNYEQYF
v_gene: TRBV5-8; j_gene: TRBJ2-2; CDR3aa: CASSLAGASGELFF
v_gene: TRBV29-1; j_gene: TRBJ2-7; CDR3aa: CSVDSRGGGRGIYEQYF
v_gene: TRBV7-2; j_gene: TRBJ2-2; CDR3aa: CASLDNTGELFF
v_gene: TRBV5-1; j_gene: TRBJ1-5; CDR3aa: CASSLDAGNQPQHF
v_gene: TRBV12-3/TRBV12-4; j_gene: TRBJ2-6; CDR3aa: CASSLILGPGANVLTF